This TCR beta chain was captured by sequencing in a study of blood T cells in healthy people across ages. Overall study results and limits: It was found that TCR beta diversity correlated strongly with the percentage of naive T cells.

V was trimmed by 6 bases and J by 2 bases, leaving 12 bases between them. The CDR3 has 14 residues. The use of a sample-barcoded 5' primer and a J-beta primer mix characterized a second PCR of roughly 7 to 12 cycles. TCRdb processed the 5' RACE reads anew with MiXCR; each CDR3 protein has one entry. The repertoire holds 1.2 million to 1.5 million distinct CDR3 sequences, with roughly 40% as singletons. Aged roughly 6 to 95, donors were systemically healthy Caucasians from Russia. This clonotype came up many times. Its antigen is still unknown. This chain joins TRBV12-3 or TRBV12-4 and TRBJ2-3; D is ambiguous. The sample taken for sequencing was blood. This receptor was obtained from a woman under 30 in good health. The DNA for the CDR3 is TGTGCCAGCAGCTTGGCCGCCTCCACAGATACGCAGTATTTT. Its protein product is CASSLAASTDTQYF.